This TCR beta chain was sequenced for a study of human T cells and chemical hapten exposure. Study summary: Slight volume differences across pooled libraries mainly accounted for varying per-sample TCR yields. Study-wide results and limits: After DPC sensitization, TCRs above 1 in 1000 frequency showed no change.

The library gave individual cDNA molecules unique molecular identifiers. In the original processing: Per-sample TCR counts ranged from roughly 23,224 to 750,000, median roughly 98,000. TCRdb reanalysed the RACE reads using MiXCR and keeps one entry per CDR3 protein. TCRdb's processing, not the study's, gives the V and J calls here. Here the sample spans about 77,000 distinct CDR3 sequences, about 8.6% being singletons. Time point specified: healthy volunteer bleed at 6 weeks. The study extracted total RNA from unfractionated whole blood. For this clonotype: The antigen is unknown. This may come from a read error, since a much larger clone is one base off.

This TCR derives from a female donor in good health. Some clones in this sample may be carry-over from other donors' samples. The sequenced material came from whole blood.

In nucleotides, the CDR3 is TGCGTCAGCAGGACCGGGACTACCACCTACGAGCAGTACTTC. Protein: CVSRTGTTTYEQYF. The rearrangement uses TRBV5-1 and TRBJ2-7; 7 nucleotides match TRBD2. Per germline, CDR1 SGHRS and CDR2 YFSETQ. This CDR3 spans 14 amino acids. The full variable domain, its missing parts supplied by reference TRBV5-1 and TRBJ2-7, is KAGVTQTPRYLIKTRGQQVTLSCSPISGHRSVSWYQQTPGQGLQFLFEYFSETQRNKGNFPGRFSGRQFSNSRSEMNVSTLELGDSALYLCVSRTGTTTYEQYFGPGTRLTVT.